The next 21 T cell receptor beta chains were all read from a single sample in a study of blood T cell repertoires in COVID-19. The table came from immunoSEQ multiplex PCR; TCRdb's copy has only in-frame clones and leaves some out. Altogether some 260,000 clones are present, roughly nine tenths being singletons, with the ten largest covering roughly 6.3%. The sample taken for sequencing was PBMCs or T cells enriched from blood (not recorded which). Receptor source: a woman aged 25 to 45 with acute COVID-19.

This chain uses TRBV27 with TRBJ2-3, with 8 bases lining up with TRBD2. Trimming cost V 3 bases and J 7 bases; bases outside gene matches: 6. The CDR3 spans 14 residues. The germline V gene has CDR1 MNHEY and CDR2 SMNVEV (reference sequence). The CDR3 coding sequence is TGTGCCAGCAGTTTCACCGGGACTAGTAATACGCAGTATTTT. Translation: CASSFTGTSNTQYF.

This chain joins TRBV11-2 and TRBJ2-3; TRBD2 agrees at 7 bases. CDR1 is SGHAT and CDR2 is FQNNGV in the germline V gene. This CDR3 is 16 amino acids long. V lost 2 bases, J lost 0 bases, and 5 bases stayed unmatched. CDR3 residues: CASSLSGRGSTDTQYF. The CDR3 region has the DNA TGTGCCAGCAGCTTATCGGGGCGGGGGAGCACAGATACGCAGTATTTT.

The V call is TRBV6-1, the J call TRBJ1-2; D not resolved. Trimming took off 2 bases at V and 4 bases at J, with 8 bases between the two ends. This CDR3 is built from 13 residues. Germline assignment: CDR1 MNHNS and CDR2 SASEGT. CDR3 loop: CASSEQTSYGYTF. The CDR3 DNA follows: TGTGCCAGCAGTGAACAGACTTCCTATGGCTACACCTTC.

The chain is built from TRBV29-1 and TRBJ1-1; TRBD1 matches 9 bases. Germline CDR1 SQVTM, CDR2 ANQGSEA. CDR3 length: 14 amino acids. The J segment lost 1 base and the V segment lost 7 bases, leaving 7 bases of the junction unmatched. CDR3 residues: CSGKTGGGNTEAFF. CDR3 bases: TGCAGCGGGAAGACAGGGGGTGGGAACACTGAAGCTTTCTTT.

This clone was picked up a small number of times. The chain has TRBV24-1 and TRBJ1-1; D is possibly TRBD1 (6 bases). CDR3 length: 11 amino acids. With 12 bases removed from V and 3 bases from J, the gap between germline ends came to 10 bases. Germline CDR1 and CDR2: KGHDR and SFDVKD. CDR3 in DNA: TGTGCCCCCGCAGGGGACACTGAAGCTTTCTTT. Translation: CAPAGDTEAFF.

The chain employs TRBV5-4 and TRBJ2-7, with a weak D call TRBD1 (5 bases). The CDR3 loop spans 13 amino acids. Germline CDR1 and CDR2: SGHNT and YYREEE (reference sequence). The V end was cut by 9 bases, the J end by 0 bases, with 13 bases between. The CDR3 DNA is TGTGCCACGACAGTTTCCCCCTCCTACGAGCAGTACTTC. Its protein product is CATTVSPSYEQYF.

The V call is TRBV4-1, the J call TRBJ1-1; the D is unclear. V lost 3 bases and J lost 5, with 10 bases in between. Germline values: CDR1 MGHRA, CDR2 YSYEKL. This CDR3 is built from 13 residues. The CDR3 DNA reads TGCGCCAGCAGCCACCCGGCGGGAACTGAAGCTTTCTTT. It translates to CASSHPAGTEAFF.

The chain combines TRBV2 with TRBJ2-1; 8 bases map to TRBD2. V was pared by 2 bases and J by 5 bases, with 5 bases of the junction left unmatched. This CDR3 has 15 residues. Germline lookup yields CDR1 SNHLY and CDR2 FYNNEI. CDR3 amino acids: CASSEQRGWNNEQFF. The CDR3, as DNA: TGTGCCAGCAGTGAACAGCGGGGGTGGAACAATGAGCAGTTCTTC.

The CDR3 bases are TGCGCCAGCAGAGAGGTCGGACAGGATGAAGCTTTCTTT. This gives the protein CASREVGQDEAFF. V usage is TRBV5-1 and J usage is TRBJ1-1; TRBD1 matches at 7 bases. Trimming cost V 5 bases and J 7 bases; bases outside gene matches: 8. Germline assignment: CDR1 SGHRS and CDR2 YFSETQ. CDR3 length: 13 residues.

The count of this clone is one. The V gene is TRBV9, the J gene TRBJ2-7; tentative D call: TRBD1 (5 bases). The CDR3 extends over 14 amino acids. V lost 1 base and J lost 5, with 13 bases in between. Germline V CDR1 and CDR2: SGDLS, YYNGEE. DNA of the CDR3: TGTGCCAGCAGCGTATCAGGGTCGGTCCACGAGCAGTACTTC. Amino acid sequence: CASSVSGSVHEQYF.

The chain recombines TRBV24-1 with TRBJ2-1; maybe TRBD1 (6 bases). CDR3 length equals 16 residues. Trimming left V 8 bases short and J 3 bases short, with 19 bases between. Looked up from germline, CDR1 is KGHDR and CDR2 is SFDVKD. The CDR3 region has the DNA TGTGCCACCATACCCCCTTCGGACAGAAACTACAATGAGCAGTTCTTC. It is translated as CATIPPSDRNYNEQFF.

A few counts support this clone. The chain joins TRBV28 to TRBJ2-1; 9 positions agree with TRBD1. This CDR3 comprises 16 residues. Germline assignment: CDR1 MDHEN and CDR2 SYDVKM. J lost 6 bases, V lost 5 bases, and 11 bases had no gene match. This chain's CDR3 is CASSATTGGLFNEQFF. The CDR3 DNA is TGTGCCAGCAGTGCAACGACAGGGGGGTTATTCAATGAGCAGTTCTTC.

CDR3 in DNA: TGCGCCAGCAGCGGGACAGGACTCAATGAGCAGTTCTTC. Protein sequence: CASSGTGLNEQFF. The chain uses TRBV5-1 and TRBJ2-1; 8 bases map to TRBD1. Germline CDR1 SGHRS, CDR2 YFSETQ. This CDR3 is 13 amino acids long. Trimming cost V 4 bases and J 6 bases; bases outside gene matches: 3.

This clone was observed a single time. V gene TRBV3-1 (or the pseudogene TRBV3-2) combines with J gene TRBJ2-5, with D uncertain. Trimming cost V 0 bases and J 7 bases, with 6 bases left between them. In germline, CDR1 is LGHDT, CDR2 YNNKEL (reference sequence). The CDR3 is 12 residues long. The CDR3 here is CASSQDSGTQYF. CDR3 nucleotide sequence: TGTGCCAGCAGCCAAGATTCCGGGACCCAGTACTTC.

The chain links TRBV5-1 to TRBJ1-6, with 10 bases matching TRBD1. CDR1 is SGHRS and CDR2 is YFSETQ in the germline V gene. V was clipped by 4 bases and J by 9 bases; unmatched bases: 7. This CDR3 is 15 amino acids long. CDR3 bases: TGCGCCAGCAGCCCCGGGACAGGGGACGGTTCACCCCTCCACTTT. Translation gives CASSPGTGDGSPLHF.

The J gene is TRBJ2-5, the V gene TRBV5-4; 8 positions match TRBD1. CDR3 size: 15 residues. Per the germline V gene, CDR1 is SGHNT and CDR2 is YYREEE (reference sequence). J was trimmed by 5 bases and V by 4 bases; bases with no gene match: 10. This CDR3 is CASSNGQGSMETQYF. The CDR3 coding sequence is TGTGCCAGCAGCAACGGACAGGGAAGCATGGAGACCCAGTACTTC.

CDR3 loop: CAISAGTGGRETQYF. The DNA for the CDR3 is TGTGCCATCAGTGCCGGGACAGGGGGCAGGGAGACCCAGTACTTC. The rearrangement links TRBV10-3 to TRBJ2-5, with TRBD1 matching 12 bases. The germline CDR1 and CDR2 sequences are ENHRY and SYGVKD. This CDR3 has 15 residues. The ends lost 4 bases at V and 5 bases at J; junction bases unmatched: 5.

CDR3 in amino acids: CASSLVGLAGLGEQFF. The DNA of the CDR3 is TGTGCCAGCAGCTTGGTAGGACTAGCGGGATTGGGTGAGCAGTTCTTC. V gene TRBV5-4 combines with J gene TRBJ2-1; 12 nucleotides agree with TRBD2. Trimming removed 0 bases from V and 9 bases from J; junction bases left unmatched: 7. The CDR3 sequence is 16 residues long. CDR1 is SGHNT and CDR2 is YYREEE in the germline V gene (reference sequence).

The chain carries TRBV7-9 and TRBJ2-7; D call uncertain. This CDR3 has 14 residues. CDR1 and CDR2 from the germline V gene are SEHNR and FQNEAQ (reference sequence). V gave up 1 base and J gave up 2 bases, with 9 bases separating them. The CDR3 sequence: CASSLDQAAYEQYF. The CDR3 bases are TGTGCCAGCAGCTTAGACCAGGCAGCCTACGAGCAGTACTTC.

The chain links TRBV2 to TRBJ1-1; 8 nucleotides match TRBD1. Germline V gene lookup returns CDR1 SNHLY and CDR2 FYNNEI. The CDR3 has 15 residues. V gave up 6 bases and J gave up 3 bases; unmatched junction bases: 9. The CDR3 loop reads CASSLGGDRYTEAFF. As DNA, the CDR3 is TGTGCCAGCAGCCTGGGAGGGGACAGGTACACTGAAGCTTTCTTT.

The V call is TRBV9, the J call TRBJ2-7; TRBD2 agrees at 8 bases. With V trimmed by 3 bases and J by 5 bases, 10 bases remained unmatched. CDR3 length: 15 amino acids. The germline V gene has CDR1 SGDLS and CDR2 YYNGEE. The CDR3 nucleotides read TGTGCCAGCAGCGCAACGGGAGGGTTCATCCACGAGCAGTACTTC. Translation gives CASSATGGFIHEQYF.